This TCR beta chain was captured by sequencing in a study of blood T cell repertoires in COVID-19. TCRdb's table, derived via immunoSEQ multiplex PCR, lists solely in-frame clones and lacks some. Among under 200,000 clones, around 90% were seen once, and the ten largest hold around a fifth. This clone has just a few counts. Germline values: CDR1 LGHDT, CDR2 YNNKEL (reference sequence). The CDR3 extends over 15 amino acids. Trimming removed 2 bases from V and 6 bases from J; junction bases left unmatched: 6. The chain has TRBV3-1 (or the pseudogene TRBV3-2) and TRBJ1-4; TRBD1 aligns across 7 bases. The material sequenced was peripheral blood. The clonotype comes from a man aged 55 to 70 with active or convalescent COVID-19. The CDR3 region has the DNA TGTGCCAGCAGCCAACAGACAGGGCGGGATGAAAAACTGTTTTTT. It is translated as CASSQQTGRDEKLFF.